This TCR beta chain was captured by sequencing in a study of Graves' ophthalmopathy and Graves' hyperthyroidism. At the level of the study: Hyperthyroidism counted as stable given no ophthalmopathy within 18 months of follow-up.

Whole-study findings and limits: Sensitivity reached approximately 88% and specificity roughly 81% for a 13-signature model separating ophthalmopathy from stable hyperthyroidism. The authors also found most expanded thyroid clonotypes above 0.001 frequency in blood.

Ten or more counts support this clonotype. Its antigen is still unknown. RNA transcripts provided the template for amplifying TCR beta CDR3 regions. RT-PCR was first run with HTBI primers, then multiplex PCR in a second round. One entry per CDR3 protein results from TCRdb running MiXCR on the multiplex PCR reads. The table has approximately 540,000 distinct CDR3 sequences, roughly 40% seen once. Germline V gene sequence: CDR1 SEHNR, CDR2 FQNEAQ (reference sequence). V trimming: 0 bases; J trimming: 13 bases; junction bases outside the gene matches: 8. The CDR3 loop spans 14 amino acids. Source material: peripheral blood or thyroid tissue (not recorded which). This clonotype was obtained from an adult man with Graves' hyperthyroidism. V and J are TRBV7-9 and TRBJ1-4, with 7 bases matching TRBD1. CDR3 coding DNA: TGTGCCAGCAGCTTAGCGACAGGGAGAGGGAGACTGTTTTTT. The encoded protein is CASSLATGRGRLFF.